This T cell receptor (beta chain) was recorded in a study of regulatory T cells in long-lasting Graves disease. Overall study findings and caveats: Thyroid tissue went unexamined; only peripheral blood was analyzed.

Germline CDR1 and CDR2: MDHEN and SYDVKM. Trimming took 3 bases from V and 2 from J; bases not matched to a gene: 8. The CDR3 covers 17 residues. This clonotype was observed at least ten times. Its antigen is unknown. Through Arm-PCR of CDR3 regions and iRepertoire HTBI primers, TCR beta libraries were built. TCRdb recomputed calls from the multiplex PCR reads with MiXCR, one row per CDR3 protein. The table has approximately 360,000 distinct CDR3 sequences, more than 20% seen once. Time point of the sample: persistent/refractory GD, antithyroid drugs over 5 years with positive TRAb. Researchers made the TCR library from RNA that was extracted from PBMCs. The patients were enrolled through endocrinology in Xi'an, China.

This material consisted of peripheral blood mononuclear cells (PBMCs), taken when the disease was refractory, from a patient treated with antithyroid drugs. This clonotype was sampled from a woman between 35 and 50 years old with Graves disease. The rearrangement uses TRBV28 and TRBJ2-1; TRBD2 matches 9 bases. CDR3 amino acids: CASSLLLREGPYNEQFF. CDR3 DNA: TGTGCCAGCAGTTTGTTGTTGCGGGAGGGACCCTACAATGAGCAGTTCTTC.